Listed below are T cell receptor beta chains from one sample, sequenced in a study of cytotoxic CD8 clonotypes in ibrutinib-treated CLL. Assay: immunoSEQ multiplex PCR; the TCRdb copy retains only in-frame clones and omits some. Altogether 150,000 or so clones are present, roughly three quarters being singletons, with the ten largest covering around 4.9%. Specimen: PBMCs, collected after 24 months of ibrutinib treatment. These receptors were collected from a human donor with chronic lymphocytic leukemia. Both conserved end residues are part of each CDR3. The D gene is left open where the match is weak. Expanded clones are given a class, and other clones once, few, many or no size at all.

cdr3_aa: CASSNRGGVGGYTF; cdr3_nt: TGCGCCAGCAGCAATCGTGGGGGAGTAGGTGGCTACACCTTC; clone_size: .; d_call: .; v_call: TRBV5-1; j_call: TRBJ1-2
cdr3_aa: CASSLLNTEAFF; cdr3_nt: TGTGCCAGCAGCTTGCTGAACACTGAAGCTTTCTTT; clone_size: .; d_call: .; v_call: TRBV7-3; j_call: TRBJ1-1
cdr3_aa: CASGRGGRDAGEQFF; cdr3_nt: TGTGCCAGCGGGAGAGGGGGGAGGGACGCGGGAGAGCAGTTCTTC; clone_size: .; d_call: .; v_call: TRBV28; j_call: TRBJ2-1
cdr3_aa: CASGEPTGGTEAFF; cdr3_nt: TGTGCCAGCGGGGAGCCGACAGGGGGCACTGAAGCTTTCTTT; clone_size: .; d_call: TRBD1; v_call: TRBV28; j_call: TRBJ1-1
cdr3_aa: CASSLVGGGNEQYF; cdr3_nt: TGTGCCAGCAGCTTAGTAGGGGGAGGGAACGAGCAGTACTTC; clone_size: many; d_call: .; v_call: TRBV7-9; j_call: TRBJ2-7
cdr3_aa: CASSTTSGKYNEQFF; cdr3_nt: TGTGCCAGCAGCACCACTAGCGGGAAGTACAATGAGCAGTTCTTC; clone_size: .; d_call: TRBD2; v_call: TRBV7-2; j_call: TRBJ2-1
cdr3_aa: CASRTTGPYEQYF; cdr3_nt: TGTGCCAGCAGAACGACAGGGCCCTACGAGCAGTACTTC; clone_size: .; d_call: TRBD1; v_call: TRBV28; j_call: TRBJ2-7
cdr3_aa: CASSTPGTLTYEQYF; cdr3_nt: TGTGCCAGCAGTACACCCGGGACTCTAACCTACGAGCAGTACTTC; clone_size: .; d_call: .; v_call: TRBV28; j_call: TRBJ2-7
cdr3_aa: CASSPPGQGNYGYTF; cdr3_nt: TGTGCCAGCTCACCACCGGGACAGGGGAACTATGGCTACACCTTC; clone_size: .; d_call: TRBD1; v_call: TRBV18; j_call: TRBJ1-2
cdr3_aa: CSVVRGTGGTDTQYF; cdr3_nt: TGCAGCGTTGTCCGGGGGACCGGGGGCACAGATACGCAGTATTTT; clone_size: .; d_call: .; v_call: TRBV29-1; j_call: TRBJ2-3
cdr3_aa: CASSLEGIQYF; cdr3_nt: TGCGCCAGCAGCTTGGAAGGGATTCAGTACTTC; clone_size: .; d_call: .; v_call: TRBV5-1; j_call: TRBJ2-4
cdr3_aa: CASSPPGTSFSTDTQYF; cdr3_nt: TGTGCCAGCAGCCCCCCCGGGACTAGTTTTAGCACAGATACGCAGTATTTT; clone_size: .; d_call: TRBD2; v_call: TRBV7-3; j_call: TRBJ2-3
cdr3_aa: CASSPPRPTYEQYF; cdr3_nt: TGTGCCAGCTCACCACCCCGACCAACCTACGAGCAGTACTTC; clone_size: .; d_call: .; v_call: TRBV18; j_call: TRBJ2-7
cdr3_aa: CASSLGRQNEQFF; cdr3_nt: TGTGCCAGCAGCTTAGGCCGGCAGAATGAGCAGTTCTTC; clone_size: .; d_call: .; v_call: TRBV7-3; j_call: TRBJ2-1
cdr3_aa: CASSADPRSLSYEQYF; cdr3_nt: TGCGCCAGCAGCGCTGACCCCAGGAGCCTCTCCTACGAGCAGTACTTC; clone_size: .; d_call: .; v_call: TRBV4-1; j_call: TRBJ2-7
cdr3_aa: CASTRRPSTDTQYF; cdr3_nt: TGTGCCAGCACCCGCCGACCGAGCACAGATACGCAGTATTTT; clone_size: .; d_call: .; v_call: TRBV6-5; j_call: TRBJ2-3
cdr3_aa: CAWSALGQGTGYTF; cdr3_nt: TGTGCCTGGAGTGCCCTGGGACAGGGGACCGGCTACACCTTC; clone_size: .; d_call: TRBD1; v_call: TRBV30; j_call: TRBJ1-2
cdr3_aa: CASSEADSRIYGYTF; cdr3_nt: TGTGCCAGCAGTGAAGCGGACTCCCGGATCTATGGCTACACCTTC; clone_size: .; d_call: .; v_call: TRBV6-1; j_call: TRBJ1-2
cdr3_aa: CASSQAQYNEQFF; cdr3_nt: TGTGCCAGCAGCCAAGCCCAATACAATGAGCAGTTCTTC; clone_size: .; d_call: .; v_call: TRBV14; j_call: TRBJ2-1
cdr3_aa: CASSQNVGASGEKLFF; cdr3_nt: TGCGCCAGCAGCCAAAATGTGGGGGCTTCGGGTGAAAAACTGTTTTTT; clone_size: .; d_call: .; v_call: TRBV4-3; j_call: TRBJ1-4
cdr3_aa: CASSPWGGSGNTIYF; cdr3_nt: TGTGCCAGCAGCCCCTGGGGGGGCTCTGGAAACACCATATATTTT; clone_size: .; d_call: .; v_call: TRBV4-2; j_call: TRBJ1-3
cdr3_aa: CASRLETGQETQYF; cdr3_nt: TGTGCCAGCAGGTTAGAGACAGGCCAAGAGACCCAGTACTTC; clone_size: .; d_call: .; v_call: TRBV7-2; j_call: TRBJ2-5
cdr3_aa: CASPGGRTYGYTF; cdr3_nt: TGTGCCAGCCCAGGAGGCCGGACCTATGGCTACACCTTC; clone_size: .; d_call: .; v_call: TRBV27; j_call: TRBJ1-2
cdr3_aa: CASSLRYGQGRYNEAFF; cdr3_nt: TGTGCCAGCAGTTTAAGGTATGGGCAGGGGAGGTACAATGAAGCTTTCTTT; clone_size: .; d_call: .; v_call: TRBV28; j_call: TRBJ1-1
cdr3_aa: CASSPGTEAFF; cdr3_nt: TGTGCCAGTAGCCCGGGCACTGAAGCTTTCTTT; clone_size: .; d_call: .; v_call: TRBV19; j_call: TRBJ1-1
cdr3_aa: CASSFGDAWDEQFF; cdr3_nt: TGTGCCAGCAGCTTCGGGGACGCCTGGGATGAGCAGTTCTTC; clone_size: few; d_call: .; v_call: TRBV7-3; j_call: TRBJ2-1
cdr3_aa: CATTGQGGNSPLHF; cdr3_nt: TGTGCCACCACGGGACAGGGGGGTAATTCACCCCTCCACTTT; clone_size: few; d_call: TRBD1; v_call: TRBV6-1; j_call: TRBJ1-6
cdr3_aa: CATSRAPGQGARDTQYF; cdr3_nt: TGTGCCACCAGTAGGGCCCCGGGACAGGGGGCTAGAGATACGCAGTATTTT; clone_size: .; d_call: TRBD1; v_call: TRBV19; j_call: TRBJ2-3
cdr3_aa: CASTGQDYGYTF; cdr3_nt: TGTGCCAGCACGGGACAGGACTATGGCTACACCTTC; clone_size: .; d_call: TRBD1; v_call: TRBV28; j_call: TRBJ1-2
cdr3_aa: CASSSNRVGTGELFF; cdr3_nt: TGTGCCAGCAGCTCCAACAGGGTTGGCACCGGGGAGCTGTTTTTT; clone_size: .; d_call: .; v_call: TRBV7-7; j_call: TRBJ2-2
cdr3_aa: CAISVGVEGNEQFF; cdr3_nt: TGTGCCATCAGTGTGGGAGTCGAGGGGAATGAGCAGTTCTTC; clone_size: .; d_call: .; v_call: TRBV10-3; j_call: TRBJ2-1
cdr3_aa: CASSTSPGSGEQYF; cdr3_nt: TGTGCCAGTAGTACGTCCCCGGGCTCCGGCGAGCAGTACTTC; clone_size: .; d_call: .; v_call: TRBV19; j_call: TRBJ2-7
cdr3_aa: CASSIRGDAFF; cdr3_nt: TGTGCCAGTAGTATCAGGGGTGACGCTTTCTTT; clone_size: .; d_call: .; v_call: TRBV19; j_call: TRBJ1-1
cdr3_aa: CASSPGAGTQETQYF; cdr3_nt: TGTGCCAGCTCACCAGGGGCGGGCACCCAAGAGACCCAGTACTTC; clone_size: .; d_call: .; v_call: TRBV18; j_call: TRBJ2-5
cdr3_aa: CASSSYYEQYF; cdr3_nt: TGTGCCAGCAGCTCCTACTACGAGCAGTACTTC; clone_size: .; d_call: .; v_call: TRBV7-9; j_call: TRBJ2-7
cdr3_aa: CASSQVANSGGLYEQYF; cdr3_nt: TGCGCCAGCAGCCAGGTAGCAAATAGCGGGGGGTTGTACGAGCAGTACTTC; clone_size: .; d_call: TRBD2; v_call: TRBV4-3; j_call: TRBJ2-7
cdr3_aa: CASSFPGGETQYF; cdr3_nt: TGTGCCAGCAGCTTCCCGGGGGGGGAGACCCAGTACTTC; clone_size: .; d_call: TRBD2; v_call: TRBV5-5; j_call: TRBJ2-5
cdr3_aa: CASSPRQTNEKLFF; cdr3_nt: TGTGCCAGCAGCCCAAGACAGACTAATGAAAAACTGTTTTTT; clone_size: few; d_call: .; v_call: TRBV9; j_call: TRBJ1-4
cdr3_aa: CASSPKSTDTQYF; cdr3_nt: TGTGCCAGCAGCCCAAAAAGCACAGATACGCAGTATTTT; clone_size: .; d_call: .; v_call: TRBV5-6; j_call: TRBJ2-3
cdr3_aa: CASSFPGQPQHF; cdr3_nt: TGTGCCAGCAGCTTCCCCGGTCAGCCCCAGCATTTT; clone_size: .; d_call: .; v_call: TRBV7-2; j_call: TRBJ1-5
cdr3_aa: CASSPTGSLSPLHF; cdr3_nt: TGTGCCAGCAGCCCCACTGGGTCCCTATCACCCCTCCACTTT; clone_size: few; d_call: .; v_call: TRBV7-2; j_call: TRBJ1-6
cdr3_aa: CASSLENTLGDGYTF; cdr3_nt: TGTGCCAGTAGCCTGGAAAACACCCTGGGGGATGGCTACACCTTC; clone_size: .; d_call: .; v_call: TRBV19; j_call: TRBJ1-2
cdr3_aa: CASSLQGPYEQYF; cdr3_nt: TGTGCCAGCAGTTTACAGGGGCCCTACGAGCAGTACTTC; clone_size: .; d_call: .; v_call: TRBV28; j_call: TRBJ2-7
cdr3_aa: CASSPGQGANQPQHF; cdr3_nt: TGTGCCAGCAGTCCCGGACAGGGGGCGAATCAGCCCCAGCATTTT; clone_size: .; d_call: TRBD1; v_call: TRBV27; j_call: TRBJ1-5
cdr3_aa: CATTLAGTDTQYF; cdr3_nt: TGTGCCACCACCCTGGCGGGCACAGATACGCAGTATTTT; clone_size: once; d_call: .; v_call: TRBV15; j_call: TRBJ2-3
cdr3_aa: CASSPAATVGELFF; cdr3_nt: TGTGCCAGCAGCCCAGCGGCCACCGTGGGGGAGCTGTTTTTT; clone_size: .; d_call: .; v_call: TRBV7-3; j_call: TRBJ2-2
cdr3_aa: CASNSQGGGQPQHF; cdr3_nt: TGTGCCAGCAATTCACAGGGTGGTGGCCAGCCCCAGCATTTT; clone_size: .; d_call: .; v_call: TRBV27; j_call: TRBJ1-5
cdr3_aa: CASSLASRDGVGYEQYF; cdr3_nt: TGTGCCAGCAGCTTAGCGTCCCGGGACGGGGTCGGGTACGAGCAGTACTTC; clone_size: .; d_call: .; v_call: TRBV7-9; j_call: TRBJ2-7
cdr3_aa: CASSEGVRGFEETQYF; cdr3_nt: TGTGCCAGCAGTGAGGGGGTCAGGGGTTTTGAGGAGACCCAGTACTTC; clone_size: .; d_call: .; v_call: TRBV6-1; j_call: TRBJ2-5
cdr3_aa: CASSLEGAYEQYF; cdr3_nt: TGCGCCAGCAGCTTAGAGGGGGCCTACGAGCAGTACTTC; clone_size: .; d_call: .; v_call: TRBV5-1; j_call: TRBJ2-7
cdr3_aa: CATSRGDWRESYNEQFF; cdr3_nt: TGTGCCACCAGCAGGGGGGACTGGAGGGAATCCTACAATGAGCAGTTCTTC; clone_size: .; d_call: .; v_call: TRBV15; j_call: TRBJ2-1
cdr3_aa: CASSLGPGGPSTDTQYF; cdr3_nt: TGCGCCAGCAGCTTGGGTCCGGGAGGCCCTAGCACAGATACGCAGTATTTT; clone_size: few; d_call: TRBD2; v_call: TRBV5-1; j_call: TRBJ2-3
cdr3_aa: CASRLDSRKLFF; cdr3_nt: TGTGCCAGCAGATTAGACAGCCGGAAACTGTTTTTT; clone_size: .; d_call: .; v_call: TRBV28; j_call: TRBJ1-4
cdr3_aa: CASSWDRGPYGYTF; cdr3_nt: TGTGCCAGCAGCTGGGACAGGGGGCCCTATGGCTACACCTTC; clone_size: .; d_call: TRBD1; v_call: TRBV5-4; j_call: TRBJ1-2
cdr3_aa: CASRREDRNTGELFF; cdr3_nt: TGTGCCAGCCGTAGGGAGGACCGGAACACCGGGGAGCTGTTTTTT; clone_size: once; d_call: .; v_call: TRBV4-2; j_call: TRBJ2-2
cdr3_aa: CASSLSPLDRGYEQYF; cdr3_nt: TGCGCCAGCAGCTTGTCCCCTTTAGACCGGGGCTACGAGCAGTACTTC; clone_size: .; d_call: .; v_call: TRBV5-1; j_call: TRBJ2-7
cdr3_aa: CASSQSNYGYTF; cdr3_nt: TGTGCCAGCAGCCAGTCCAACTATGGCTACACCTTC; clone_size: few; d_call: .; v_call: TRBV7-9; j_call: TRBJ1-2